This is a list of T cell receptor beta chains from one sample in a study of T cells after posttransplantation cyclophosphamide. Method: immunoSEQ multiplex PCR; TCRdb's copy keeps in-frame clones and lacks some. In the table there are about 22,000 clones, roughly nine tenths of which are singletons. Sequencing used PBMCs, obtained after allogeneic stem cell transplant with posttransplant cyclophosphamide. Receptor source: a female patient between 25 and 45 years old who received an allogeneic stem cell transplant from an unrelated donor, was CMV-positive, and had no GVHD. T cells may partly derive from the graft donor. The CDR3 runs from the conserved cysteine through the conserved F or W. Each record gives: CDR3 protein, V gene, D gene. A D gene is named only where the DNA matches it firmly.

CASSSTGLRETQYF TRBV5-4 TRBD1
CASSRMAGLAGGPADTQYF TRBV5-1 TRBD2
CASSLAAVTRGGYTF TRBV5-6 -
CASSLGQTQGTEAFF TRBV5-1 -
CASSLGPSGGLYNEQFF TRBV5-1 TRBD2
CAWSGALNTEAFF TRBV30 -
CASSLFVRDTEAFF TRBV7-2 -
CSVGGGAGETQYF TRBV29-1 -
CASSAGGMNEQFF TRBV18 -
CASLAGLPSGYTF TRBV19 -
CASSPRQKSNTIYF TRBV7-8 -
CASSKGILAGYEQYF TRBV11-2 TRBD2
CASSVGAGSYNEQFF TRBV9 -